The 20 T cell receptor beta chains below come from one sample, sequenced in a study of blood T cell repertoires in COVID-19. TCRdb's copy holds only in-frame clones and misses some; the assay was immunoSEQ multiplex PCR. The sample shows fewer than 250,000 clones, 89% of them seen only once. The sequencing input was PBMCs or T cells enriched from blood (not recorded which). Source of these receptors: a woman younger than 35 who had recovered from COVID-19.

This chain joins TRBV7-3 and TRBJ2-3; 10 bases line up with TRBD2. The V gene's germline CDR1 is SGHTA and CDR2 FQGTGA. The CDR3 covers 16 residues. J was trimmed by 1 base and V by 5 bases; bases with no gene match: 6. In DNA form, the CDR3 reads TGTGCCAGCAGCAAAACTCTAGCGGGGGGCACAGATACGCAGTATTTT. As protein: CASSKTLAGGTDTQYF.

V and J are TRBV28 and TRBJ1-2, with no clear D. The germline V gene encodes CDR1 MDHEN and CDR2 SYDVKM. V lost 8 bases and J 0 bases, leaving 10 bases between the germline ends. The CDR3 runs to 13 residues. CDR3 nucleotides: TGTGCCAGCTTTTCCGGGACTAACTATGGCTACACCTTC. Translating it yields CASFSGTNYGYTF.

This clone was detected only once. The genes are TRBV19 and TRBJ1-2; possibly TRBD1 for D (5 bases). CDR1 and CDR2 (germline): LNHDA, SQIVND (reference sequence). V lost 5 bases and J 6 bases, leaving 13 bases between the germline ends. This CDR3 spans 13 amino acids. CDR3 coding DNA: TGTGCCAGTAGTGACAGACGGATCGATGGCTACACCTTC. This translates into CASSDRRIDGYTF.

This chain links TRBV5-6 with TRBJ2-7; 12 bases line up with TRBD2. Germline trimming cut 4 bases from V and 6 bases from J; bases unmatched to any gene: 8. Looked up from germline, CDR1 is SGHDT and CDR2 is YYEEEE. The CDR3 consists of 15 residues. CDR3 amino acids: CASSQEGTSGFEQYF. The CDR3 DNA is TGTGCCAGCAGCCAGGAAGGGACTAGCGGGTTCGAGCAGTACTTC.

The DNA of the CDR3 is TGTGCTAGTGGTTTGAAGGGTGCAGGGTTTATCGGAACCGATCAGCCCCAGCATTTT. This sequence encodes CASGLKGAGFIGTDQPQHF. The J gene is TRBJ1-5, the V gene TRBV12-5; tentatively, D is TRBD1 (5 bases). Looked up from germline, CDR1 is LGHNT and CDR2 is FRNRAP. V was pared by 2 bases and J by 5 bases, with 25 bases between. This CDR3 has 19 amino acids. The full variable domain, in which reference TRBV12-5 and TRBJ1-5 provide the parts outside the CDR3, is DARVTQTPRHKVTEMGQEVTMRCQPILGHNTVFWYRQTMMQGLELLAYFRNRAPLDDSGMPKDRFSAEMPDATLATLKIQPSEPRDSAVYFCASGLKGAGFIGTDQPQHFGDGTRLSIL.

V is TRBV4-1 and J is TRBJ1-5, with D uncertain. V was cut by 6 bases and J by 7 bases, with 13 bases left in between. The CDR3 totals 13 residues. CDR1 and CDR2 from the germline V gene are MGHRA and YSYEKL. For the CDR3, the DNA is TGCGCCAGCAGTGGGGAGGGTACCCAGCCCCAGCATTTT. Amino acid sequence: CASSGEGTQPQHF.

The V call is TRBV27, the J call TRBJ2-1; 7 nucleotides align to TRBD1. CDR3 length: 16 amino acids. V trimming: 8 bases; J trimming: 6 bases; junction bases outside the gene matches: 16. Germline V gene data show CDR1 as MNHEY and CDR2 as SMNVEV (reference sequence). The CDR3 here is CASRPIKGARINEQFF. The CDR3 coding sequence is TGTGCCAGCCGACCCATAAAGGGGGCTAGGATCAATGAGCAGTTCTTC.

This clone was observed a single time. J is TRBJ1-1 and V is TRBV25-1; TRBD1 agrees at 7 bases. The junction had 4 bases not matched to a gene; V was cut back by 5 bases and J by 1 base. The CDR3 runs 14 residues. CDR1 and CDR2 (germline): MGHDK, SYGVNS. The CDR3 loop is CASSRDSKNTEAFF. DNA of the CDR3: TGTGCCAGCAGTCGGGACAGTAAGAACACTGAAGCTTTCTTT.

The rearrangement uses TRBV2 and TRBJ1-2, with 9 nucleotides matching TRBD1. Germline CDR1 reads SNHLY; CDR2 reads FYNNEI. This CDR3 is built from 15 residues. With V trimmed by 4 bases and J by 4 bases, 7 bases remained unmatched. The CDR3 coding sequence is TGTGCCAGCAGTGGGGGACAGGGAAATATCTATGGCTACACCTTC. As protein: CASSGGQGNIYGYTF.

Ten or more counts support this clone. The chain joins TRBV5-4 to TRBJ1-1, with D hard to call. From germline, CDR1 is SGHNT and CDR2 YYREEE (reference sequence). This CDR3 is built from 14 residues. V dropped 1 base and J dropped 4 bases, with 11 bases sitting between them. This CDR3 reads CASSLSAGSTEAFF. The CDR3 region has the DNA TGTGCCAGCAGCTTGTCGGCGGGGAGCACTGAAGCTTTCTTT.

V is TRBV5-4 and J is TRBJ2-5; 14 nucleotides line up with TRBD2. V was clipped by 4 bases and J by 5 bases; unmatched bases: 7. The CDR3 has 16 residues. Germline V gene sequence: CDR1 SGHNT, CDR2 YYREEE (reference sequence). CDR3: CASSRTSGGPRETQYF. Written as DNA, the CDR3 is TGTGCCAGCAGCCGGACTAGCGGGGGGCCCAGGGAGACCCAGTACTTC. The full variable domain, its missing parts supplied by reference TRBV5-4 and TRBJ2-5, is ETGVTQSPTHLIKTRGQQVTLRCSSQSGHNTVSWYQQALGQGPQFIFQYYREEENGRGNFPPRFSGLQFPNYSSELNVNALELDDSALYLCASSRTSGGPRETQYFGPGTRLLVL.

The chain recombines TRBV5-4 with TRBJ1-1, with D possibly TRBD1 on 5 matching bases. V dropped 0 bases and J dropped 5 bases, with 20 bases sitting between them. The germline CDR1 and CDR2 sequences are SGHNT and YYREEE (reference sequence). CDR3 length: 17 amino acids. Here the CDR3 DNA reads TGTGCCAGCAGCTTGGACGGCGGGGCGCTAGAGGGAACTGAAGCTTTCTTT. Encoded protein: CASSLDGGALEGTEAFF. Drawing the rest from reference TRBV5-4 and TRBJ1-1, the complete variable domain is ETGVTQSPTHLIKTRGQQVTLRCSSQSGHNTVSWYQQALGQGPQFIFQYYREEENGRGNFPPRFSGLQFPNYSSELNVNALELDDSALYLCASSLDGGALEGTEAFFGQGTRLTVV.

This chain connects TRBV9 to TRBJ1-4; no definite D call. The germline V gene encodes CDR1 SGDLS and CDR2 YYNGEE. Deletions cut 0 bases from V and 2 bases from J, with 14 bases between. The CDR3 covers 17 residues. CDR3 nucleotide sequence: TGTGCCAGCAGCGTAGACCGGGGTTCTGCGACTAATGAAAAACTGTTTTTT. This gives the protein CASSVDRGSATNEKLFF.

The chain employs TRBV4-1 and TRBJ2-1, with 10 bases that match TRBD1. V dropped 5 bases and J dropped 8; count of bases not matched to a gene: 9. Germline-derived CDR1 and CDR2 are MGHRA and YSYEKL. The CDR3 is 15 residues long. In DNA form, the CDR3 reads TGCGCCAGCAGCGGACCGGGACAGGGGTTAGATGAGCAGTTCTTC. Residues: CASSGPGQGLDEQFF.

In this sample, this clone turned up a few times. This chain joins TRBV18 and TRBJ1-4; 9 bases are shared with TRBD1. V dropped 5 bases and J dropped 8; count of bases not matched to a gene: 6. Per the germline V gene, CDR1 is KGHSH and CDR2 is LQKENI. This CDR3 has 14 residues. CDR3 sequence: CASSTGTGYEKLFF. The CDR3 DNA sequence: TGTGCCAGCTCAACCGGGACAGGGTACGAAAAACTGTTTTTT. Together with reference TRBV18 and TRBJ1-4, the CDR3 gives the full variable domain: NAGVMQNPRHLVRRRGQEARLRCSPMKGHSHVYWYRQLPEEGLKFMVYLQKENIIDESGMPKERFSAEFPKEGPSILRIQQVVRGDSAAYFCASSTGTGYEKLFFGSGTQLSVL.

V is TRBV6-1 and J is TRBJ1-2, with D hard to call. This CDR3 has 13 residues. CDR1 and CDR2 from the germline V gene are MNHNS and SASEGT. Trimming took 1 base from V and 4 from J, leaving 7 bases between them. CDR3 sequence reads: CASSEEGGYGYTF. CDR3 DNA: TGTGCCAGCAGTGAAGAAGGAGGCTATGGCTACACCTTC.

The V and J genes are TRBV5-4 and TRBJ1-5; 12 nucleotides agree with TRBD1. Unmatched junction bases numbered 11, after V lost 4 bases and J lost 6 bases. Germline V lookup: CDR1 SGHNT, CDR2 YYREEE (reference sequence). The CDR3 extends over 17 amino acids. As DNA, the CDR3 is TGTGCCAGCAGCCTAGATCCCGGGACAGGGGGCAGTCAGCCCCAGCATTTT. Translated, it gives CASSLDPGTGGSQPQHF. The full variable domain, rest sourced from reference TRBV5-4 and TRBJ1-5, is ETGVTQSPTHLIKTRGQQVTLRCSSQSGHNTVSWYQQALGQGPQFIFQYYREEENGRGNFPPRFSGLQFPNYSSELNVNALELDDSALYLCASSLDPGTGGSQPQHFGDGTRLSIL.

The CDR3 loop reads CASSYGGSTEAFF. As DNA, the CDR3 is TGTGCCAGCAGTTACGGAGGGAGTACTGAAGCTTTCTTT. The chain combines TRBV6-6 with TRBJ1-1; D gene ambiguous. The germline V gene has CDR1 MNHNY and CDR2 SVGAGI (reference sequence). The CDR3 is made up of 13 amino acids. V lost 2 bases and J 5 bases, leaving 9 bases between the germline ends.

The chain has TRBV5-1 and TRBJ1-2; TRBD1 agrees at 8 bases. CDR1 and CDR2 (germline): SGHRS, YFSETQ. V was pared by 4 bases and J by 5 bases, with 7 bases of the junction left unmatched. This CDR3 is 14 amino acids long. CDR3 sequence (DNA): TGCGCCAGCAGCAGAGAACAGGGGGTGTATGGCTACACCTTC. Encoded protein: CASSREQGVYGYTF.

The chain employs TRBV5-6 and TRBJ1-3; D gene ambiguous. V was trimmed by 0 bases and J by 2 bases, leaving 12 bases between them. The CDR3 length is 16 residues. Germline-derived CDR1 and CDR2 are SGHDT and YYEEEE. In DNA, the CDR3 is TGTGCCAGCAGCTTGGGACACACGACCGCTGGAAACACCATATATTTT. Translating it yields CASSLGHTTAGNTIYF.